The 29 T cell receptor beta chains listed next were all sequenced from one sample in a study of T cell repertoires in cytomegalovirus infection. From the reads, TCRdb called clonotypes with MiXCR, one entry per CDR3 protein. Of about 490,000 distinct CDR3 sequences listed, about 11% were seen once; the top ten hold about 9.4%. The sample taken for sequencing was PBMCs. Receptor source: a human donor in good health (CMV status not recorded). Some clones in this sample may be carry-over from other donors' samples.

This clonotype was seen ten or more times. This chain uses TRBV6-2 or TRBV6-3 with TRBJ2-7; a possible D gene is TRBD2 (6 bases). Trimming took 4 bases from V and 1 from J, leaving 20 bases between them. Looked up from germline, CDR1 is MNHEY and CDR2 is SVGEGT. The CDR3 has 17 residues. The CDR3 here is CASSFPLGGGSSYEQYF. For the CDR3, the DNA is TGTGCCAGCAGTTTCCCCTTGGGGGGAGGCTCTTCCTACGAGCAGTACTTC.

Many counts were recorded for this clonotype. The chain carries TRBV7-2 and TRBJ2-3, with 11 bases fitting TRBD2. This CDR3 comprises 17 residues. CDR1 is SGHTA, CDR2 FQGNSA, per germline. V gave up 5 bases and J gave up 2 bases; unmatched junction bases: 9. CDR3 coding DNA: TGTGCCAGCAGCCCAAATCCGGGACTAGCGGTCACAGATACGCAGTATTTT. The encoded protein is CASSPNPGLAVTDTQYF.

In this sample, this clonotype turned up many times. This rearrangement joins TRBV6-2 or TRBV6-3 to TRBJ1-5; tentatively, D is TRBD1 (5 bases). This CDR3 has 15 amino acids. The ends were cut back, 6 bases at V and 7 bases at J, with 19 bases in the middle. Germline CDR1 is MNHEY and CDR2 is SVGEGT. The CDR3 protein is CASSPGTASGQPQHF. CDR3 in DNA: TGTGCCAGCAGCCCTGGGACCGCCTCGGGACAGCCCCAGCATTTT.

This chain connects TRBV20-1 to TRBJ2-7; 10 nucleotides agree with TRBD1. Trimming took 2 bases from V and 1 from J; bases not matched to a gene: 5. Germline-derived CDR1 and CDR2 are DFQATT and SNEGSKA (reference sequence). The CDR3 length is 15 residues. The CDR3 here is CSARSRDRGSYEQYF. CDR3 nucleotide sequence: TGCAGTGCTAGATCCCGGGACAGGGGTTCCTACGAGCAGTACTTC.

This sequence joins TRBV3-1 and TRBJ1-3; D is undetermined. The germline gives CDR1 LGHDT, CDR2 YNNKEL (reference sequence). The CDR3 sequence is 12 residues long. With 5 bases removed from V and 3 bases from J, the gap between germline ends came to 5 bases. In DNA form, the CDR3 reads TGTGCCAGCAGCGCATATGGAAACACCATATATTTT. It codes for CASSAYGNTIYF.

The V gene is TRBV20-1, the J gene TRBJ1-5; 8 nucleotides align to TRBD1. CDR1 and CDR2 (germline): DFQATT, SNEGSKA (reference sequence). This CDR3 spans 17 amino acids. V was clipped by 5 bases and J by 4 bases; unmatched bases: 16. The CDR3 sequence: CSAPNLLQGVINQPQHF. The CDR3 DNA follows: TGCAGTGCTCCCAACCTCCTACAGGGGGTGATTAATCAGCCCCAGCATTTT.

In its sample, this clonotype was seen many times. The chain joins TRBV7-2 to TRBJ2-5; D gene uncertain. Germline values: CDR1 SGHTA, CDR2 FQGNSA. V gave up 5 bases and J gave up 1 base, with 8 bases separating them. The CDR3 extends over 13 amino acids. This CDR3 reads CASSRRSQETQYF. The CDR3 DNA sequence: TGTGCCAGCAGCCGACGGAGCCAAGAGACCCAGTACTTC.

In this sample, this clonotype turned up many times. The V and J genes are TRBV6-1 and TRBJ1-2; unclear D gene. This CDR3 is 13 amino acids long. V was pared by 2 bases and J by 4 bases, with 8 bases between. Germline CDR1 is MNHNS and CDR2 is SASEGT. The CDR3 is CASSENRIYGYTF. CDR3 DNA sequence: TGTGCCAGCAGTGAAAACCGGATCTATGGCTACACCTTC.

The CDR3 loop is CSVEKAGWDEQFF. Here the CDR3 DNA reads TGCAGCGTTGAAAAGGCGGGGTGGGATGAGCAGTTCTTC. The chain employs TRBV29-1 and TRBJ2-1; D might be TRBD2 (6 bases). The CDR3 is 13 amino acids. CDR1 SQVTM and CDR2 ANQGSEA come from the germline V gene. V was shortened by 2 bases and J by 8 bases, with 13 bases between the two germline ends.

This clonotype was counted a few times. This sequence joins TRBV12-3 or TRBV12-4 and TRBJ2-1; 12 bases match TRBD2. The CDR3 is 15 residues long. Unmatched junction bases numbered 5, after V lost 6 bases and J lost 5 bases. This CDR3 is CASRTRTSGDNEQFF. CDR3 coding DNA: TGTGCCAGCAGGACCAGGACTAGCGGGGACAATGAGCAGTTCTTC.

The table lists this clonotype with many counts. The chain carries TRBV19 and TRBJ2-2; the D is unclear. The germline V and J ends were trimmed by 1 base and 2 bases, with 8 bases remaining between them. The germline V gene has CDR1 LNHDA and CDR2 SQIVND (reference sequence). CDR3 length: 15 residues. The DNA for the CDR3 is TGTGCCAGTAGTATAGCCCAGGCTAACACCGGGGAGCTGTTTTTT. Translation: CASSIAQANTGELFF.

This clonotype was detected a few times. The CDR3 loop is CASSLTGGAGELFF. For the CDR3, the DNA is TGTGCCAGCAGCTTGACAGGGGGCGCCGGGGAGCTGTTTTTT. The J gene is TRBJ2-2, the V gene TRBV11-1; 10 bases map to TRBD1. CDR1 and CDR2 (germline): SGHAT, FQDESV (reference sequence). Losses at the gene ends were 3 bases for V and 6 bases for J; bases not matched to a gene: 1. The CDR3 is made up of 14 amino acids.

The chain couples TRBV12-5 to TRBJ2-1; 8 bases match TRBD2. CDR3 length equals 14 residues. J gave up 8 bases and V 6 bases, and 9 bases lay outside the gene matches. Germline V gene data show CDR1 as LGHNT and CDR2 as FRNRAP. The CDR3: CASGAGTSRDEQFF. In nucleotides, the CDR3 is TGTGCTAGTGGGGCCGGGACTAGTAGGGATGAGCAGTTCTTC.

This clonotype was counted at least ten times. The CDR3 DNA reads as TGCGCCAGCAGCCAAGATGGGGCGCTCTCCTACAATGAGCAGTTCTTC. Residues: CASSQDGALSYNEQFF. The chain has TRBV4-1 and TRBJ2-1, with D possibly being TRBD1 (5 bases). The CDR3 is 16 amino acids. Trimming cost V 0 bases and J 0 bases, with 9 bases left between them. Germline loops: CDR1 MGHRA, CDR2 YSYEKL.

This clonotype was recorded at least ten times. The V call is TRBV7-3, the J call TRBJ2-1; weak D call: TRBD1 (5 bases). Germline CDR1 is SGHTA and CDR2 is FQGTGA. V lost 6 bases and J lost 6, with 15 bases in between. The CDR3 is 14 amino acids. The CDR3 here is CASSRLQGSNEQFF. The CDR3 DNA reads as TGTGCCAGCAGTCGACTCCAGGGCTCCAATGAGCAGTTCTTC.

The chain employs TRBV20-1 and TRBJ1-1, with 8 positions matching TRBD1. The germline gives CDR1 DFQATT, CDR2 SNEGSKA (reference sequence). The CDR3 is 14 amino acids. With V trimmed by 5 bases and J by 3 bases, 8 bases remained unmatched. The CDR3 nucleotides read TGCAGTGCTCCAGGACAGGGAGGGTACACTGAAGCTTTCTTT. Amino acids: CSAPGQGGYTEAFF.

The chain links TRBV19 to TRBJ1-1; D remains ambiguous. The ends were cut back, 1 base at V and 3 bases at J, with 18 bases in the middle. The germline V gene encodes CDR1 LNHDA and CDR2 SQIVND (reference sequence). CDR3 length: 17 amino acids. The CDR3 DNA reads TGTGCCAGTAGTATAGGAGCGCTCCGGGCGTGGGACACTGAAGCTTTCTTT. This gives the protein CASSIGALRAWDTEAFF.

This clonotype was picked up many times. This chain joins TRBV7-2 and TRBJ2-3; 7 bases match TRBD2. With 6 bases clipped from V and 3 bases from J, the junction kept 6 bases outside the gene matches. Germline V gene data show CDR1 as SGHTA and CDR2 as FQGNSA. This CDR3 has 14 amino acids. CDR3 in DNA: TGTGCCAGCAGAGGCGGGAGAAGGACAGATACGCAGTATTTT. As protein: CASRGGRRTDTQYF.

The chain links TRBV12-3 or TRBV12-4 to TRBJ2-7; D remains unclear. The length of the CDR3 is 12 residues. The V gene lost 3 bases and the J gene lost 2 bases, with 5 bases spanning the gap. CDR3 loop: CASSFVPYEQYF. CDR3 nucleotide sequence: TGTGCCAGCAGTTTTGTCCCCTACGAGCAGTACTTC.

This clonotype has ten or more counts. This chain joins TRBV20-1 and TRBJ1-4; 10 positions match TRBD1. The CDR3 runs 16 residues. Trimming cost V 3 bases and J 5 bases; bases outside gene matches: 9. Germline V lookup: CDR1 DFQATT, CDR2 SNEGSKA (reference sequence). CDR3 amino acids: CSASSGLGQGNEKLFF. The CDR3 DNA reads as TGCAGTGCTAGCAGCGGACTGGGACAGGGGAATGAAAAACTGTTTTTT.

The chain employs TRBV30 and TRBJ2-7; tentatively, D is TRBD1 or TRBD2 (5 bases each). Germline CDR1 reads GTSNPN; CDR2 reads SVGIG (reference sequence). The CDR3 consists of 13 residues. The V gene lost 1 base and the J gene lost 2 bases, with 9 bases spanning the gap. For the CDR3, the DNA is TGTGCCTGGAGTGGAGGGGTACCCTACGAGCAGTACTTC. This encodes CAWSGGVPYEQYF.

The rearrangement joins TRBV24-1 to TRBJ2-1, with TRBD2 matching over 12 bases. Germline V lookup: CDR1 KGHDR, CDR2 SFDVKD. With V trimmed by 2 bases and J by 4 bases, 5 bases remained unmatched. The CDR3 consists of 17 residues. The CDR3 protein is CATSDSWTSGVYNEQFF. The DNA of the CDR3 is TGTGCCACCAGTGATTCCTGGACTAGCGGGGTTTACAATGAGCAGTTCTTC.

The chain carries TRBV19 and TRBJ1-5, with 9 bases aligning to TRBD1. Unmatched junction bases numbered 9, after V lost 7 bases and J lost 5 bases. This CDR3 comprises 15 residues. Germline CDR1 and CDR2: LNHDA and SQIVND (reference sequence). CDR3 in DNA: TGTGCCAGTACCTTTACAGGGGGCAGAGATCAGCCCCAGCATTTT. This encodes CASTFTGGRDQPQHF.

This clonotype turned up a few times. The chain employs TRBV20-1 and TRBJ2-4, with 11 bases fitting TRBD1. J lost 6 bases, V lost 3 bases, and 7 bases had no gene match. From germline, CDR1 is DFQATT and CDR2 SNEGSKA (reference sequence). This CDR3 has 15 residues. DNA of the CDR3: TGCAGTGCTAGTGAAATGGGACAGGGGGGAAACATTCAGTACTTC. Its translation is CSASEMGQGGNIQYF.

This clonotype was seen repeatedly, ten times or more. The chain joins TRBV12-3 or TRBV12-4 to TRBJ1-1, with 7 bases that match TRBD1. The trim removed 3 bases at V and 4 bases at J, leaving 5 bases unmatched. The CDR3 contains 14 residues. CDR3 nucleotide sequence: TGTGCCAGCAGTTTGGTAGGGGACAGCACTGAAGCTTTCTTT. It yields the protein CASSLVGDSTEAFF.

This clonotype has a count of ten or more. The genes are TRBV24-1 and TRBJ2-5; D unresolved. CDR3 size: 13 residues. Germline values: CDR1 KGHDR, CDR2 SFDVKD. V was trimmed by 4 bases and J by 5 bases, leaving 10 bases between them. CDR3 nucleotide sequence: TGTGCCACCAGTGACCCCACAGAGGAGACCCAGTACTTC. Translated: CATSDPTEETQYF.

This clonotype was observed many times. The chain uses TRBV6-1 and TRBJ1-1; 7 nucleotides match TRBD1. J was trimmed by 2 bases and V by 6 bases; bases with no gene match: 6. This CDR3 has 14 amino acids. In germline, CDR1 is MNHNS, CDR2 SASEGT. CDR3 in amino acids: CASRPTGDNTEAFF. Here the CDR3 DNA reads TGTGCCAGCAGACCAACAGGGGACAACACTGAAGCTTTCTTT.

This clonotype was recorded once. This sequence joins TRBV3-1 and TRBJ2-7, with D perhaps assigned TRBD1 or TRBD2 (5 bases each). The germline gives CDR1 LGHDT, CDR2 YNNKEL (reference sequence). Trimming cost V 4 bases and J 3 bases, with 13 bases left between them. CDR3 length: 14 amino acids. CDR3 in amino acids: CASSPTGLDYEQYF. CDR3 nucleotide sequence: TGTGCCAGCAGCCCAACAGGACTGGACTACGAGCAGTACTTC.

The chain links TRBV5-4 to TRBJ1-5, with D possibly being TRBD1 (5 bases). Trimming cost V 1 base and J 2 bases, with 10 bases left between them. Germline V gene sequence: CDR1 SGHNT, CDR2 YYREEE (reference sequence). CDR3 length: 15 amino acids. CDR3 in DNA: TGTGCCAGCAGCTTGTGGGGGAAGGGCAATCAGCCCCAGCATTTT. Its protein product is CASSLWGKGNQPQHF.